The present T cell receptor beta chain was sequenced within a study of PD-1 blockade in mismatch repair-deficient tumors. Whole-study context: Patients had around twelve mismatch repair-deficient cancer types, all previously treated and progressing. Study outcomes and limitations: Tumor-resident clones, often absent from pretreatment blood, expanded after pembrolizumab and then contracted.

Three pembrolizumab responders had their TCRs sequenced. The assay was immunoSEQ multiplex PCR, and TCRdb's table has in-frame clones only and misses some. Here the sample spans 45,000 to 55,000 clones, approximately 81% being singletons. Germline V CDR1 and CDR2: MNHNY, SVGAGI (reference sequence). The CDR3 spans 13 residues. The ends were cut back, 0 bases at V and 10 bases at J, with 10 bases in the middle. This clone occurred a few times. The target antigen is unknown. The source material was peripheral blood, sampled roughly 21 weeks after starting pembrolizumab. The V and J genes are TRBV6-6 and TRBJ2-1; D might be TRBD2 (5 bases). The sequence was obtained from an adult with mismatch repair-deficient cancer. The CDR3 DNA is TGTGCCAGCAGTTACTCGAGGGATGGAGAGCAGTTCTTC. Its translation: CASSYSRDGEQFF.